A single TCR beta chain is shown here with its context. The antigen is unknown. This PCR relied on a set of 60 Vbeta primers and 13 Jbeta primers. Original handling: Unique TCR beta chains totaled about 78 million in a later count, with around 11 million of them shared. Assay used: immunoSEQ multiplex PCR; TCRdb lists only in-frame clones, some missing. From that table come the V and J calls and clone size; the DNA was used to work out D and trimming. The sample has approximately 160,000 clones, roughly 87% seen once; the top ten hold roughly 1.6%. This sample was included in a study of cytomegalovirus exposure and HLA in healthy donors. Whole-study results and caveats: Many donors carried some public TCRs, although rarity characterized most TCR sequences. As a later analysis revealed, the rate of TCR association differed by HLA locus, with DRB1 most and HLA-C fewest. Other equally common chains were less clonally expanded than HLA-associated TCR beta chains, a later analysis showed.

The germline V gene encodes CDR1 SGHRS and CDR2 YFSETQ. V was shortened by 1 base and J by 4 bases, with 17 bases between the two germline ends. There are 16 residues in the CDR3. Sequenced material: PBMCs. The TCR sequence derives from a girl aged 5-17 years in good health and CMV-seropositive. V and J are TRBV5-1 and TRBJ1-2, with a possible D match to TRBD1 (6 bases). The CDR3 region has the DNA TGCGCCAGCAGCTTGTTCGGGGGGGCTGTGGGCTATGGCTACACCTTC. Translation gives CASSLFGGAVGYGYTF.